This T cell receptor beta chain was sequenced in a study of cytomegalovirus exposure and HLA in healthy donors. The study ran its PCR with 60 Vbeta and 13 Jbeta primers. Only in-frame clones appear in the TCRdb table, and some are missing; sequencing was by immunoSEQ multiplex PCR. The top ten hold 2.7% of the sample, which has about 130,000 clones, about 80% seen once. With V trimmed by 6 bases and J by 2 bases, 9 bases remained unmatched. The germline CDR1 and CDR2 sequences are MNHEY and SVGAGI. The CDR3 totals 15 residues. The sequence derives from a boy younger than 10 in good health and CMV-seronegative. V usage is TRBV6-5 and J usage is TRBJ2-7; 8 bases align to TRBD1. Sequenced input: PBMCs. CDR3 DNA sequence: TGTGCCAGCAGGTTCCGGGACAGGCTAACCTACGAGCAGTACTTC. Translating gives CASRFRDRLTYEQYF.